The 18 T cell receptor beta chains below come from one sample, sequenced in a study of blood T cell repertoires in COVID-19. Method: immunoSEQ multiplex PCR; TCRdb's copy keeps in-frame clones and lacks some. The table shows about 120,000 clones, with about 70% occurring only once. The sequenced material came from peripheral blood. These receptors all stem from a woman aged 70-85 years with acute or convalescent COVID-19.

The CDR3 nucleotides read TGTGCCAGCAGCGAGGGAGAGAGCTCCTATAATTCACCCCTCCACTTT. Translation: CASSEGESSYNSPLHF. J is TRBJ1-6 and V is TRBV5-5; D ambiguous. The V gene's germline CDR1 is SGHKS and CDR2 YYEKEE (reference sequence). The V and J ends lost 4 bases and 0 bases respectively, with 11 bases between them. CDR3 length: 16 amino acids.

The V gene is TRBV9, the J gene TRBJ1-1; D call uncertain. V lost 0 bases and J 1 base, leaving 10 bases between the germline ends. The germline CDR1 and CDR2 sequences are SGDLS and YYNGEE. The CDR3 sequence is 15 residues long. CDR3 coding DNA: TGTGCCAGCAGCGTAGGGGGAGCACCGAACACTGAAGCTTTCTTT. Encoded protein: CASSVGGAPNTEAFF.

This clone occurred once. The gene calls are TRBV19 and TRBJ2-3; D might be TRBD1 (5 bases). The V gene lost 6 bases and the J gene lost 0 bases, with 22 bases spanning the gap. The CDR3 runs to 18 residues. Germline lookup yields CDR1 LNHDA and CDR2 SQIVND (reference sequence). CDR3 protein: CASRDWGQGSSSTDTQYF. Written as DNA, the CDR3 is TGTGCCAGTAGAGATTGGGGTCAGGGCTCTTCTAGCACAGATACGCAGTATTTT.

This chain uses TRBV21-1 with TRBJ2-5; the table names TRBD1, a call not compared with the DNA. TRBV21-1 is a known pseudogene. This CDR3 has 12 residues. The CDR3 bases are TGTGCCAGCAGCAGGTCAGAAGAGACCCAGTACTTC. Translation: CASSRSEETQYF.

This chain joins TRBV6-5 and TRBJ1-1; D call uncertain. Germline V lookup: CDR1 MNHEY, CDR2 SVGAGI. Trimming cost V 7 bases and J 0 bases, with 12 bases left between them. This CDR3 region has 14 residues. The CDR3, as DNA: TGTGCCAGCATTCCCCTCGGGGTGAACACTGAAGCTTTCTTT. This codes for CASIPLGVNTEAFF.

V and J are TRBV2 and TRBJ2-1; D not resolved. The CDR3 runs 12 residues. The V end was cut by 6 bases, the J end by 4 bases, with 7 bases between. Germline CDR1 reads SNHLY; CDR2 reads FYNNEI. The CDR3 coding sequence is TGTGCCAGCAGACAATGGTACAATGAGCAGTTCTTC. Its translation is CASRQWYNEQFF.

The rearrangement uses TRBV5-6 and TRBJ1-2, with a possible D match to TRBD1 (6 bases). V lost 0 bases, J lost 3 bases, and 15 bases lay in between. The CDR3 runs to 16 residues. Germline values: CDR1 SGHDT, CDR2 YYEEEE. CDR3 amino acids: CASSLGPFDRYYGYTF. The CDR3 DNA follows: TGTGCCAGCAGCTTGGGGCCGTTCGACAGGTACTATGGCTACACCTTC.

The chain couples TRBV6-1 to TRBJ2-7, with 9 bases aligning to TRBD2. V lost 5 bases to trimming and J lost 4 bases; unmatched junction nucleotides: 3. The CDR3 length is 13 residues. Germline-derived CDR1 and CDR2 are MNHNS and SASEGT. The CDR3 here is CASSSTSGYEQYF. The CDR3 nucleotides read TGTGCCAGCAGTTCGACTAGCGGATACGAGCAGTACTTC.

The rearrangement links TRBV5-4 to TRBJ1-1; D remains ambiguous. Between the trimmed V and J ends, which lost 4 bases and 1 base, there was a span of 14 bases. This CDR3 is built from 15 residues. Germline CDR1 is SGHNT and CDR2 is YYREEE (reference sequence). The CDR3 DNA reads TGTGCCAGCAGCCTGGGTGAGCGATGGAACACTGAAGCTTTCTTT. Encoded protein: CASSLGERWNTEAFF.

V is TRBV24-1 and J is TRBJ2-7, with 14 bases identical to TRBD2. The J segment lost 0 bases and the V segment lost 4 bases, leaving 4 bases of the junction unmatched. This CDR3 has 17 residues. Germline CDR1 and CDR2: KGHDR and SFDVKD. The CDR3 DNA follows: TGTGCCACCAGTGAAACCGGGACTAGCGGGAGCTCCTACGAGCAGTACTTC. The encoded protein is CATSETGTSGSSYEQYF.

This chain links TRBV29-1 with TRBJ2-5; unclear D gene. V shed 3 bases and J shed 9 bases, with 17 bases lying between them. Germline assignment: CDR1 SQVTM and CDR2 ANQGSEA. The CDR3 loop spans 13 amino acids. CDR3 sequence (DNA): TGCAGCGTTGAGGTGGTGGCAGGTGACCCCCAGTACTTC. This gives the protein CSVEVVAGDPQYF.

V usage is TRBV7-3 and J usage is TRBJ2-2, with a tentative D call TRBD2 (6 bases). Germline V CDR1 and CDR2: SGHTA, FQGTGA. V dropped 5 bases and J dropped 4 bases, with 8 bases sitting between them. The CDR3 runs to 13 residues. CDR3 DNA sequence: TGTGCCAGCAGCGGGACTGCCACCGGGGAGCTGTTTTTT. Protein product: CASSGTATGELFF.

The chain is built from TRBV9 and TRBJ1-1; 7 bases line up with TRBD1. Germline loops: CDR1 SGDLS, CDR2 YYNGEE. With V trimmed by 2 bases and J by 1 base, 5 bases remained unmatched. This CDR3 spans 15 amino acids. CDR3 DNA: TGTGCCAGCAGCGTGGGGACAGCAAAGAACACTGAAGCTTTCTTT. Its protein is CASSVGTAKNTEAFF.

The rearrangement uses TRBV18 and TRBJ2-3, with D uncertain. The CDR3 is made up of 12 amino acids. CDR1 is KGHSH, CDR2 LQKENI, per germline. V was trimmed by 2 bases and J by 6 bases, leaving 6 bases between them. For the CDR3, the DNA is TGTGCCAGCTCACCAAGTAGTGATACGCAGTATTTT. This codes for CASSPSSDTQYF.

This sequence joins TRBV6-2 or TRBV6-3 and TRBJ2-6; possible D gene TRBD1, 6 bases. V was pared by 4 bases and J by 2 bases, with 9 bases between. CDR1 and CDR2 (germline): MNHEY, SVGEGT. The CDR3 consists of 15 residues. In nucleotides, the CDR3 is TGTGCCAGCAGTTCCACAGGGACTGGGGCCAACGTCCTGACTTTC. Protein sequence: CASSSTGTGANVLTF.

The CDR3 spells CSASRVSSYNSPLHF. The CDR3 bases are TGCAGTGCTAGTCGGGTCAGCTCCTATAATTCACCCCTCCACTTT. V gene TRBV20-1 combines with J gene TRBJ1-6; D unresolved. The V and J ends lost 3 bases and 0 bases respectively, with 9 bases between them. CDR1 and CDR2 (germline): DFQATT, SNEGSKA (reference sequence). This CDR3 comprises 15 residues.

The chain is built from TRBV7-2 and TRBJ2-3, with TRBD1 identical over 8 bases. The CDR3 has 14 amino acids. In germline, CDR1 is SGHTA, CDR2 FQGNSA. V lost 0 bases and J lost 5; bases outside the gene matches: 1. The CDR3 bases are TGTGCCAGCAGCTTAGCAACAGGGGGAGATACGCAGTATTTT. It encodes CASSLATGGDTQYF.

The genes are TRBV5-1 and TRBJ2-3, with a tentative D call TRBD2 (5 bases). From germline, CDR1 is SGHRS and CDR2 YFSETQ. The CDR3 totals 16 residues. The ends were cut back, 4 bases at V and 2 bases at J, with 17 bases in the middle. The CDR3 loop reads CASSLGRASPTDTQYF. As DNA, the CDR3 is TGCGCCAGCAGCCTTGGCCGGGCTAGCCCCACAGATACGCAGTATTTT.